These 26 T cell receptor beta chains came from one sample sequenced in a study of cytomegalovirus exposure and HLA in healthy donors. Both 60 Vbeta primers and 13 Jbeta primers went into the PCR. This table comes from immunoSEQ multiplex PCR, and its TCRdb copy is limited to in-frame clones, with some not included. The repertoire includes some 140,000 clones, around 79% of them detected once, and about 1% sits in the top ten. The source material was PBMCs. Receptor source: a man between 18 and 35 years old in good health and CMV-seronegative.

This clone has only a few counts. This rearrangement joins TRBV10-3 to TRBJ1-1; D not resolved. Between the trimmed V and J ends, which lost 0 bases and 6 bases, there was a span of 14 bases. This CDR3 is 15 amino acids long. Germline assignment: CDR1 ENHRY and CDR2 SYGVKD. The CDR3 spells CAISESPLSRAEAFF. CDR3 sequence (DNA): TGTGCCATCAGTGAGTCGCCCCTCTCCCGCGCTGAAGCTTTCTTT.

This clone has a single count. J is TRBJ2-2 and V is TRBV19; possibly TRBD2 for D (6 bases). V was trimmed by 4 bases and J by 3 bases, leaving 9 bases between them. The CDR3 sequence is 14 residues long. From germline, CDR1 is LNHDA and CDR2 SQIVND (reference sequence). The CDR3 DNA follows: TGTGCCAGTAGTACGGGGGTGGACACCGGGGAGCTGTTTTTT. It specifies CASSTGVDTGELFF.

Only a few counts were recorded for this clone. The CDR3 DNA sequence: TGTGCCACCAACGACCCAGGGGTGAACACTGAAGCTTTCTTT. It codes for CATNDPGVNTEAFF. The chain recombines TRBV6-5 with TRBJ1-1, with D possibly being TRBD1 (6 bases). This CDR3 is built from 14 residues. CDR1 and CDR2 from the germline V gene are MNHEY and SVGAGI. Trimming took 10 bases from V and 0 from J, leaving 15 bases between them.

CDR3 sequence: CSARVAGEQFF. CDR3 bases: TGCAGTGCTAGAGTGGCGGGTGAGCAGTTCTTC. The chain has TRBV20-1 and TRBJ2-1; D perhaps matches TRBD2 (5 bases). The CDR3 covers 11 residues. Germline V lookup: CDR1 DFQATT, CDR2 SNEGSKA (reference sequence). The V end lost 1 base, the J end lost 9 bases, and 7 bases lay between the germline ends.

This chain joins TRBV27 and TRBJ1-5; TRBD1 might be the D (6 bases). Per germline, CDR1 MNHEY and CDR2 SMNVEV (reference sequence). CDR3 size: 15 residues. V shed 2 bases and J shed 5 bases, with 13 bases lying between them. The CDR3 coding sequence is TGTGCCAGCAGTTTAATACCAGGGGTGGATCAGCCCCAGCATTTT. Translated: CASSLIPGVDQPQHF.

The genes are TRBV7-9 and TRBJ2-2; 11 nucleotides line up with TRBD2. Germline values: CDR1 SEHNR, CDR2 FQNEAQ (reference sequence). V shed 0 bases, J shed 2 bases, and the junction held 2 bases outside the gene matches. The CDR3 consists of 17 residues. CDR3 coding DNA: TGTGCCAGCAGCTTAGCACTAGCGGGGGCAAACACCGGGGAGCTGTTTTTT. Amino acids: CASSLALAGANTGELFF.

This sequence joins TRBV9 and TRBJ1-6; 7 nucleotides agree with TRBD1. The J segment lost 6 bases and the V segment lost 2 bases, leaving 5 bases of the junction unmatched. From germline, CDR1 is SGDLS and CDR2 YYNGEE. The CDR3 contains 15 residues. The CDR3 nucleotides read TGTGCCAGCAGCGTCACAGGGGCCTTTAATTCACCCCTCCACTTT. As protein: CASSVTGAFNSPLHF.

This chain connects TRBV7-2 to TRBJ1-2; the D gene is possibly TRBD1 (5 bases). CDR1 and CDR2 from the germline V gene are SGHTA and FQGNSA. The CDR3 totals 15 residues. V shed 0 bases and J shed 0 bases, with 8 bases lying between them. CDR3 bases: TGTGCCAGCAGCTTAGCGCAGGGCACTAACTATGGCTACACCTTC. The encoded protein is CASSLAQGTNYGYTF.

The chain carries TRBV18 and TRBJ2-1; no clear D. This CDR3 has 18 amino acids. V lost 2 bases and J lost 0, with 17 bases in between. Per germline, CDR1 KGHSH and CDR2 LQKENI. The CDR3 nucleotides are TGTGCCAGCTCACCAATCCTTGTGGCCACACGCTCCTACAATGAGCAGTTCTTC. Amino acids: CASSPILVATRSYNEQFF.

The V and J genes are TRBV15 and TRBJ1-2; maybe TRBD1 (6 bases). Germline CDR1 reads LNHNV; CDR2 reads YYDKDF (reference sequence). V dropped 5 bases and J dropped 3 bases, with 16 bases sitting between them. The CDR3 runs to 15 residues. The CDR3 DNA sequence: TGTGCCACCAGCCCGATCGCGGGGGGCGACTATGGCTACACCTTC. It yields the protein CATSPIAGGDYGYTF.

The chain couples TRBV19 to TRBJ1-2; 8 nucleotides line up with TRBD1. V lost 7 bases and J lost 6; bases outside the gene matches: 7. The CDR3 sequence is 13 residues long. CDR1 is LNHDA and CDR2 is SQIVND in the germline V gene (reference sequence). The CDR3, as DNA: TGTGCCAGTACCCTGACAGGGGTGGATGGCTACACCTTC. It encodes CASTLTGVDGYTF.

This clone was picked up one time. The rearrangement links TRBV18 to TRBJ1-5; D is possibly TRBD1 (6 bases). Trimming removed 6 bases from V and 5 bases from J, with 14 bases in between. The length of the CDR3 is 14 residues. Germline V gene lookup returns CDR1 KGHSH and CDR2 LQKENI. CDR3 nucleotide sequence: TGTGCCAGCTCGAGGACAGACTCCTATCAGCCCCAGCATTTT. Protein product: CASSRTDSYQPQHF. Full variable domain (missing parts from reference TRBV18 and TRBJ1-5): NAGVMQNPRHLVRRRGQEARLRCSPMKGHSHVYWYRQLPEEGLKFMVYLQKENIIDESGMPKERFSAEFPKEGPSILRIQQVVRGDSAAYFCASSRTDSYQPQHFGDGTRLSIL.

This rearrangement joins TRBV6-1 to TRBJ2-2; D is ambiguous. The V end was cut by 8 bases, the J end by 9 bases, with 13 bases between. The CDR3 loop spans 12 amino acids. Germline CDR1 is MNHNS and CDR2 is SASEGT. The CDR3 loop is CASGQIRRELFF. CDR3 bases: TGTGCCAGCGGCCAGATCCGCCGGGAGCTGTTTTTT.

CDR3 in DNA: TGTGCCACCAGCACCCGGGACAGGGTCACAGATACGCAGTATTTT. It translates to CATSTRDRVTDTQYF. The chain is built from TRBV15 and TRBJ2-3; 9 bases are shared with TRBD1. Germline V lookup: CDR1 LNHNV, CDR2 YYDKDF (reference sequence). The CDR3 length is 15 residues. Unmatched junction bases numbered 4, after V lost 4 bases and J lost 2 bases.

CDR3 sequence (DNA): TGTGCCAGCAGCTTGGTGGGCGGGGGGGGCCAAGAGACCCAGTACTTC. Protein sequence: CASSLVGGGGQETQYF. This rearrangement joins TRBV5-4 to TRBJ2-5, with 9 bases matching TRBD2. V lost 0 bases to trimming and J lost 1 base; unmatched junction nucleotides: 4. CDR1 and CDR2 (germline): SGHNT, YYREEE (reference sequence). The CDR3 loop spans 16 amino acids.

The chain carries TRBV7-6 and TRBJ2-3, with D maybe TRBD2 (6 bases). Trimming pared 1 base from V and 3 bases from J, leaving 11 bases between. CDR1 and CDR2 (germline): SGHVS, FNYEAQ. The CDR3 contains 15 residues. CDR3 in amino acids: CASSLDSGRTDTQYF. The CDR3 DNA reads TGTGCCAGCAGCTTAGATTCGGGGAGGACAGATACGCAGTATTTT.

This rearrangement joins TRBV7-9 to TRBJ1-5; 8 bases are a match to TRBD1. Looked up from germline, CDR1 is SEHNR and CDR2 is FQNEAQ (reference sequence). Trimming at V came to 9 bases and at J to 5 bases, leaving 6 bases not matched to a gene. There are 13 residues in the CDR3. The CDR3 protein is CASTRGLDQPQHF. The CDR3 region has the DNA TGTGCCAGTACCAGGGGGCTTGATCAGCCCCAGCATTTT.

V is TRBV15 and J is TRBJ2-5; 8 bases match TRBD1. V trimming: 3 bases; J trimming: 3 bases; junction bases outside the gene matches: 0. Germline CDR1 LNHNV, CDR2 YYDKDF (reference sequence). CDR3 length equals 13 residues. CDR3 sequence: CATSRGQEETQYF. The CDR3 bases are TGTGCCACCAGCAGGGGACAGGAAGAGACCCAGTACTTC.

The rearrangement links TRBV19 to TRBJ1-2; D call uncertain. V lost 3 bases, J lost 5 bases, and 10 bases lay in between. Germline V CDR1 and CDR2: LNHDA, SQIVND (reference sequence). This CDR3 is 13 amino acids long. The CDR3 DNA sequence: TGTGCCAGTAGTATCGTCCTGGCTTATGGCTACACCTTC. Its translation: CASSIVLAYGYTF.

This chain links TRBV5-1 with TRBJ1-1; D gene ambiguous. V was pared by 0 bases and J by 1 base, with 7 bases between. CDR3 length: 14 amino acids. The V gene's germline CDR1 is SGHRS and CDR2 YFSETQ. CDR3 coding DNA: TGCGCCAGCAGCTTGGTTGCGGGGAACACTGAAGCTTTCTTT. It translates to CASSLVAGNTEAFF.

This clone showed up just once. The chain couples TRBV6-5 to TRBJ1-6; 7 nucleotides align to TRBD1. The ends lost 8 bases at V and 8 bases at J; junction bases unmatched: 9. Germline V gives CDR1 MNHEY, CDR2 SVGAGI. The CDR3 contains 14 residues. The CDR3 DNA reads as TGTGCCAGCCGTCATACAGGGGCGGATTCACCCCTCCACTTT. Translating it yields CASRHTGADSPLHF.

The chain couples TRBV2 to TRBJ1-6, with D perhaps TRBD1 (6 bases). The V end lost 6 bases, the J end lost 7 bases, and 7 bases lay between the germline ends. This CDR3 has 12 amino acids. Germline V gives CDR1 SNHLY, CDR2 FYNNEI. The CDR3 DNA reads as TGTGCCAGCAGCACAGGGAATTCACCCCTCCACTTT. Its protein product is CASSTGNSPLHF.

The gene calls are TRBV21-1 and TRBJ1-5; the listed D gene, TRBD1, was not tested against the DNA. TRBV21-1 is an annotated pseudogene. This CDR3 is built from 17 residues. The CDR3 bases are TGTGCCAGCAACTACCAATCCGGGACAGGGCCTAATCAGCCCCAGCATTTT. It is translated as CASNYQSGTGPNQPQHF.

This clone was detected only a few times. V and J are TRBV6-6 and TRBJ1-6; maybe TRBD1 (5 bases). The CDR3 extends over 16 amino acids. The V and J ends lost 2 bases and 8 bases respectively, with 16 bases between them. Germline CDR1 and CDR2: MNHNY and SVGAGI (reference sequence). The CDR3 nucleotides read TGTGCCAGCAGTTACAAGAGGGGAGGTTCGGATTCACCCCTCCACTTT. It translates to CASSYKRGGSDSPLHF.

In its sample, this clone was seen once. The CDR3 bases are TGCGCCAGCAGCCAAGCCGACAGGGTCTACGAGCAGTACTTC. Its protein product is CASSQADRVYEQYF. This sequence joins TRBV4-1 and TRBJ2-5; 7 bases line up with TRBD1. The DNA matches TRBJ2-7 better at its end, which makes the J call doubtful. Germline V gene sequence: CDR1 MGHRA, CDR2 YSYEKL. The CDR3 is 14 amino acids.

J is TRBJ2-7 and V is TRBV19; TRBD1 matches at 10 bases. Germline lookup yields CDR1 LNHDA and CDR2 SQIVND (reference sequence). This CDR3 is 16 amino acids long. Unmatched junction bases numbered 7, after V lost 3 bases and J lost 2 bases. The chain's CDR3 is CASSMSTGGNTYEQYF. Written as DNA, the CDR3 is TGTGCCAGTAGTATGTCGACAGGGGGCAACACCTACGAGCAGTACTTC. Based on the CDR3 plus reference TRBV19 and TRBJ2-7, the full variable domain is DGGITQSPKYLFRKEGQNVTLSCEQNLNHDAMYWYRQDPGQGLRLIYYSQIVNDFQKGDIAEGYSVSREKKESFPLTVTSAQKNPTAFYLCASSMSTGGNTYEQYFGPGTRLTVT.